This entry lists 21 T cell receptor beta chains sequenced from one sample in a study of tissue T cells after allogeneic stem cell transplantation. The time point here: mouse harvest day 7 after allogeneic transplant. The graft held 10^6 splenic CD5+ T cells and 10^7 T-cell-depleted bone marrow cells. Method: immunoSEQ multiplex PCR; TCRdb's copy keeps in-frame clones and lacks some. Of some 4,000 clones in the sample, 50% were seen once. Material for sequencing was lymph node tissue. The source is a female BALB/c mouse given C57BL/6 T cells with graft-versus-host disease after an allogeneic hematopoietic cell transplant.

This clone came up once. The genes and germline here are from mouse. The CDR3 loop reads CGALPLGIQDTQYF. CDR3 DNA (partial): TGTGGTGCTCTCCCACTGGGGATTCAAGACACCCAGTAC. The genes are TRBV20 and TRBJ2-5, with 7 bases fitting TRBD2. The read terminates 1 residue ahead of where the CDR3 ends, so the germline J gene completes it. Losses at the gene ends were 5 bases for V and 3 bases for J; bases not matched to a gene: 8. This CDR3 has 14 residues. Germline CDR1 reads GFQATS; CDR2 reads STVNSAI.

Note on this clone: Each gene name is a mouse one. The CDR3 DNA, read in part, is TGTGCCTGGAGTTTAGGGGGAGACACAGAAGTCTTC. The encoded protein is CAWSLGGDTEVF. The CDR3 in full is CAWSLGGDTEVFF. This chain links TRBV31 with TRBJ1-1; D may be TRBD1 (6 bases). The read halts 1 residue ahead of the CDR3 end, with the missing end drawn from the germline J gene. Between the trimmed V and J ends, which lost 2 bases and 3 bases, there was a span of 10 bases. This CDR3 comprises 13 residues. The V gene's germline CDR1 is GKSSPN and CDR2 SITVG.

With respect to this clone: Gene labels here are mouse ones. The CDR3 end falls 1 residue outside the read, so it is completed with the germline J gene. The chain combines TRBV13-2 with TRBJ2-7; 10 bases are shared with TRBD1. Unmatched junction bases numbered 3, after V lost 5 bases and J lost 4 bases. The CDR3 covers 13 residues. Germline CDR1 and CDR2: NNHNN and SYGAGS (reference sequence). The CDR3 DNA, read in part, is TGTGCCAGCGGCCGGGACAGGGGATATGAACAGTAC. Its translation: CASGRDRGYEQY. The full CDR3 is CASGRDRGYEQYF.

This clone was counted a few times. Mouse gene names and germline throughout. Sequencing ends 1 residue short of the CDR3 end; the germline J gene provides the rest. This rearrangement joins TRBV13-1 to TRBJ2-5; weak D call: TRBD2 (6 bases). Trimming took 0 bases from V and 1 from J, leaving 9 bases between them. The CDR3 has 15 residues. Germline V gives CDR1 NSHNY, CDR2 SYGAGN. Partial CDR3 DNA: TGTGCCAGCAGTGATGCGGGGGGAGACCAAGACACCCAGTAC. Amino acid sequence: CASSDAGGDQDTQY. The entire CDR3 reads CASSDAGGDQDTQYF.

About this clone itself: The germline and genes are mouse ones. The missing CDR3 end, 1 residue past where the read stops, is filled in from the germline J gene. The rearrangement uses TRBV16 and TRBJ2-7; 9 positions agree with TRBD2. This CDR3 spans 13 amino acids. Trimming cost V 1 base and J 6 bases; bases outside gene matches: 1. CDR1 and CDR2 (germline): SGHSA, FRNQAP. CDR3 region: CASSLAGGVEQYF. Incomplete CDR3 DNA: TGTGCAAGCAGCTTAGCTGGGGGGGTTGAACAGTAC.

This clone appeared a single time. The germline and genes are mouse ones. The CDR3 end is not reached by the read, which stops 1 residue before it; the germline J gene fills it in. The V call is TRBV26, the J call TRBJ1-4; 7 positions match TRBD1. The junction had 7 bases not matched to a gene; V was cut back by 4 bases and J by 5 bases. This CDR3 spans 15 amino acids. Germline V gene lookup returns CDR1 KGHPV and CDR2 FQNQEV (reference sequence). This chain's CDR3 is CASSPHRGVNERLFF. The DNA read from the CDR3 is TGTGCCAGCAGTCCACACAGGGGTGTGAACGAAAGATTATTT.

On this clone: The genes and germline here are from mouse. Coverage ceases 1 residue before the CDR3 finishes, and the germline J gene fills in the end. This chain joins TRBV13-2 and TRBJ2-1, with 11 positions matching TRBD2. The CDR3 has 16 residues. CDR1 and CDR2 from the germline V gene are NNHNN and SYGAGS (reference sequence). V was pared by 5 bases and J by 0 bases, with 4 bases of the junction left unmatched. The covered CDR3 bases are TGTGCCAGCGGCCGACTGGGGGGGAATAACTATGCTGAGCAGTTC. This sequence encodes CASGRLGGNNYAEQF. The whole CDR3 region reads CASGRLGGNNYAEQFF.

In the case of this clone: All gene names here are mouse names. The read terminates 1 residue ahead of where the CDR3 ends, so the germline J gene completes it. The rearrangement joins TRBV14 to TRBJ2-7, with 12 bases aligning to TRBD1. In germline, CDR1 is SGHDT, CDR2 FRDEAV. The length of the CDR3 is 15 residues. The junction had 7 bases not matched to a gene; V was cut back by 2 bases and J by 7 bases. CDR3: CASSLTGTGGGEQYF. Partial CDR3 DNA: TGTGCCAGCAGTTTAACCGGGACAGGGGGCGGAGAACAGTAC.

This clone was detected only a few times. The genes and germline here are from mouse. The DNA ends 1 residue before the CDR3 does, and the rest of the CDR3 is filled in from the germline J gene. This sequence joins TRBV4 and TRBJ2-4; D perhaps matches TRBD2 (6 bases). The CDR3 consists of 13 residues. Trimming left V 3 bases short and J 3 bases short, with 7 bases between. In germline, CDR1 is LGHDT, CDR2 YNNKQL (reference sequence). The CDR3 protein is CASSYWGQNTLYF. CDR3 DNA (partial): TGTGCCAGCAGCTACTGGGGACAAAACACCTTGTAC.

As concerns this clone: The genes are named according to mouse. The read ends 1 residue early relative to the CDR3; the germline J gene fills the gap. V is TRBV26 and J is TRBJ1-3; D uncertain. Per germline, CDR1 KGHPV and CDR2 FQNQEV (reference sequence). V was trimmed by 3 bases and J by 0 bases, leaving 6 bases between them. The CDR3 is 14 amino acids. CDR3 DNA, as far as it was read: TGTGCCAGCAGTCTTGGTCATTCTGGAAATACGCTCTAT. Amino acids: CASSLGHSGNTLY. The CDR3 in full is CASSLGHSGNTLYF.

In regard to this clone: Genes and germline are mouse. The read is 1 residue too short to cover the CDR3 end, so that end is filled in from the germline J gene. The chain recombines TRBV1 with TRBJ1-6; 9 nucleotides line up with TRBD1. TRBJ1-6 is labeled an ORF, and its function is uncertain. Trimming cost V 1 base and J 4 bases; bases outside gene matches: 2. CDR1 NSQYPW and CDR2 LRSPGD come from the germline V gene (reference sequence). CDR3 size: 16 residues. CDR3 DNA (partial): TGCACCTGCAGTGCAGGGGGGACAGGGTATAATTCGCCCCTCTAC. Translated, it gives CTCSAGGTGYNSPLY. The full CDR3 reads CTCSAGGTGYNSPLYF.

Only a few counts were recorded for this clone. The gene names given are mouse names. Sequencing ends 1 residue short of the CDR3 end; the germline J gene provides the rest. The J gene is TRBJ2-7, the V gene TRBV12-2; 10 nucleotides agree with TRBD2. V shed 0 bases, J shed 7 bases, and the junction held 5 bases outside the gene matches. Germline assignment: CDR1 SGHLS and CDR2 HYDKME. The CDR3 spans 14 residues. This CDR3 reads CASSLPGGALEQYF. CDR3 bases read: TGTGCCAGCTCTCTCCCTGGGGGGGCGCTCGAACAGTAC.

Details on this clone: All gene names here are mouse names. CDR3 bases read: TGTGCCAGCAGCCACAGGGACACCCAGTAC. This codes for CASSHRDTQY. The whole CDR3 is CASSHRDTQYF. The rearrangement uses TRBV26 and TRBJ2-5; TRBD1 is a possible D gene (5 bases). The read terminates 1 residue before the CDR3 end, so the remaining end is supplied by the germline J gene. The CDR3 has 11 amino acids. The germline V gene has CDR1 KGHPV and CDR2 FQNQEV (reference sequence). Deletions cut 6 bases from V and 6 bases from J, with 7 bases between.

Points on this clone: Sequence at one end of the junction differs from germline and may be a read error. All gene names here are mouse names. The read ends 1 residue early relative to the CDR3; the germline J gene fills the gap. The chain couples TRBV5 to TRBJ2-5, with a weak D call TRBD2 (6 bases). Germline values: CDR1 LGHNA, CDR2 YNLKQL (reference sequence). This CDR3 region has 15 residues. Partial CDR3 DNA: TGTGCCAGCAACCAAGATTCTGGGGCGCAAGACACCCAGTAC. This codes for CASNQDSGAQDTQY. The full-length CDR3 reads as CASNQDSGAQDTQYF.

As for this clone: Gene names and germline refer to mouse. Partial CDR3 DNA: TGTGCCAGCAGCATCCCGGGACAGGGGGAACAGTAC. Protein sequence: CASSIPGQGEQY. The entire CDR3 protein reads CASSIPGQGEQYF. J is TRBJ2-7 and V is TRBV3, with 10 bases aligning to TRBD1. The sequence runs out 1 residue before the end of the CDR3; the remainder is reconstructed from the germline J gene. Germline values: CDR1 SNHLY, CDR2 FYNGKV (reference sequence). Trimming took 5 bases from V and 7 from J; bases not matched to a gene: 5. There are 13 residues in the CDR3. The full variable domain, completed using reference TRBV3 and TRBJ2-7, is GPKVLQIPSHQIIDMGQMVTLNCDPVSNHLYFYWYKQILGQQMEFLVNFYNGKVMEKSKLFKDQFSVERPDGSYFTLKIQPTALEDSAVYFCASSIPGQGEQYFGPGTRLTVL.

This clone was counted between two and nine times. Mouse names are used for the genes. The read is 1 residue too short to cover the CDR3 end, so that end is filled in from the germline J gene. The J gene is TRBJ2-7, the V gene TRBV3, with D hard to call. There are 12 residues in the CDR3. The V end lost 2 bases, the J end lost 3 bases, and 5 bases lay between the germline ends. Germline lookup yields CDR1 SNHLY and CDR2 FYNGKV (reference sequence). The chain's CDR3 is CASSLYNYEQYF. Incomplete CDR3 DNA: TGTGCCAGCAGCTTATACAACTATGAACAGTAC.

Notes on this clone: Gene names refer to mouse genes. Read sequence stops 1 residue before the CDR3 end, and the germline J gene provides the missing end. J is TRBJ2-7 and V is TRBV1, with 13 bases identical to TRBD2. Germline CDR1 NSQYPW, CDR2 LRSPGD (reference sequence). The CDR3 contains 13 residues. After removal of 8 bases from V and 7 bases from J, the junction contained 5 bases not matched to a gene. The chain's CDR3 is CTCRDWGGKEQYF. Incomplete CDR3 DNA: TGCACCTGCCGGGACTGGGGGGGGAAGGAACAGTAC.

About this clone itself: Gene names denote mouse genes. The CDR3 sequence: CASSLAPSAETLYF. The CDR3 DNA, read in part, is TGTGCCAGCAGTCTGGCACCTAGTGCAGAAACGCTGTAT. V and J are TRBV26 and TRBJ2-3; D remains ambiguous. The missing CDR3 end, 1 residue past where the read stops, is filled in from the germline J gene. Germline V CDR1 and CDR2: KGHPV, FQNQEV (reference sequence). The CDR3 totals 14 residues. Trimming removed 2 bases from V and 0 bases from J, with 6 bases in between.

Comment on this clone: Here the gene names and germline are mouse. The missing CDR3 end, 1 residue past where the read stops, is filled in from the germline J gene. J is TRBJ2-4 and V is TRBV13-3, with TRBD2 matching over 8 bases. CDR3 length: 14 residues. Germline lookup yields CDR1 NNHDY and CDR2 SYVADS. J gave up 7 bases and V 0 bases, and 4 bases lay outside the gene matches. CDR3 region: CASSDGLGSHTLYF. The DNA read from the CDR3 is TGTGCCAGCAGTGATGGACTGGGGTCCCACACCTTGTAC.

Remarks on this clone: Gene names denote mouse genes. Read sequence stops 1 residue before the CDR3 end, and the germline J gene provides the missing end. This chain connects TRBV16 to TRBJ1-5, with TRBD1 identical over 8 bases. V was pared by 5 bases and J by 4 bases, with 7 bases of the junction left unmatched. There are 15 residues in the CDR3. Germline V lookup: CDR1 SGHSA, CDR2 FRNQAP. CDR3 DNA, as far as it was read: TGTGCAAGCAGCACCGGACAGGGAGGGAACCAGGCTCCGCTT. Its protein product is CASSTGQGGNQAPL. In full, the CDR3 is CASSTGQGGNQAPLF.

As for this clone: This may be a read error: a much more frequent sequence differs by one nucleotide. Each gene name is a mouse one. The observed sequence ends 1 residue before the CDR3 terminus, with the missing tail filled in from the germline J gene. V is TRBV16 and J is TRBJ2-7, with 9 positions matching TRBD1. The CDR3 loop spans 13 amino acids. In germline, CDR1 is SGHSA, CDR2 FRNQAP. The CDR3 region is CTSSDRGVYEQYF. The part of the CDR3 DNA that was read is TGTACAAGCAGCGACAGGGGGGTATATGAACAGTAC.